This T cell receptor beta chain stems from a study of blood T cell repertoires in COVID-19. Study background: Acute and convalescent COVID-19 specimens originated in the United States, Italy and Spain. Sources were T cells, B-cell-depleted T cells, or PBMCs; the material itself was cDNA or gDNA.

The CDR3 covers 16 residues. The trim removed 2 bases at V and 4 bases at J, leaving 8 bases unmatched. Looked up from germline, CDR1 is SGHNT and CDR2 is YENEEA. This clone is a singleton in its sample. In the original processing: The authors estimated nucleated cell counts from reference gene primer amplification. TCRdb's copy holds only in-frame clones and misses some; the assay was immunoSEQ multiplex PCR. The V and J calls and clone size are taken from that table; D and trimming were inferred from the DNA. The sample has roughly 90,000 clones; roughly 80% are singletons. V and J are TRBV11-3 and TRBJ2-1; 7 bases line up with TRBD1. The sequence was collected from a woman older than 75 with active or convalescent COVID-19. The material sequenced was peripheral blood. CDR3 DNA: TGTGCCAGCAGCTTAAATTCCGGGACAGCTTACAATGAGCAGTTCTTC. The encoded protein is CASSLNSGTAYNEQFF.